The rows below give T cell receptor beta chains drawn from one sample of a study of T cells in narcolepsy. Generated by immunoSEQ multiplex PCR, the TCRdb table keeps only in-frame clones and is missing some. The data show under 30,000 clones, with around 83% seen just once and more than 0.9% held by the top ten. Sequences were obtained from CD45RA- memory CD4+ T cells from PBMCs. The receptors here all came from a human donor with narcolepsy. The CDR3 runs from the conserved cysteine through the conserved F or W. D genes are given only for firm matches. Expanded clones get a size class; other rows say once, few or many, or leave the size out.

d_gene	v_gene	abundance	j_gene	CDR3aa	CDR3nt
-	TRBV7-9	-	TRBJ1-4	CASSLALTGSPHEKLFF	TGTGCCAGCAGCTTAGCGCTAACAGGGAGTCCCCATGAAAAACTGTTTTTT
-	TRBV6-5	few	TRBJ1-2	CASSPDGTYGYTF	TGTGCCAGCAGTCCGGACGGAACCTATGGCTACACCTTC
TRBD2	TRBV9	-	TRBJ2-1	CASSSRGGRNEQFF	TGTGCCAGCAGCTCACGCGGGGGGAGGAATGAGCAGTTCTTC
TRBD1	TRBV5-1	once	TRBJ1-5	CASSLTGGMGQPQHF	TGCGCCAGCAGCTTGACAGGGGGCATGGGGCAGCCCCAGCATTTT
-	TRBV19	-	TRBJ2-5	CASSLTQGQETQYF	TGTGCCAGTAGTCTCACCCAGGGGCAAGAGACCCAGTACTTC
-	TRBV5-1	few	TRBJ2-7	CASSLEGAYEQYF	TGCGCCAGCAGCTTGGAGGGTGCCTACGAGCAGTACTTC
-	TRBV7-2	-	TRBJ2-7	CASLLSTPIGSYEQYF	TGTGCCAGCCTTTTATCGACCCCAATCGGCTCCTACGAGCAGTACTTC
TRBD2	TRBV11-3	-	TRBJ2-1	CASSFSGNSYNEQFF	TGTGCCAGCAGCTTTAGCGGGAACTCCTACAATGAGCAGTTCTTC
-	TRBV6-5	-	TRBJ2-1	CASTSRSLPLEQFF	TGTGCCAGCACCTCCAGGTCGTTACCTCTAGAGCAGTTCTTC
TRBD1	TRBV5-6	-	TRBJ1-2	CASSSSLQGQRNYGYTF	TGTGCCAGCAGCTCGAGTCTACAGGGACAGCGGAACTATGGCTACACCTTC
-	TRBV29-1	-	TRBJ1-2	CSVENRGIYGYTF	TGCAGCGTTGAAAACAGAGGAATCTATGGCTACACCTTC
-	TRBV5-4	-	TRBJ2-7	CASSALRGGHEQYF	TGTGCCAGCAGCGCCCTCCGGGGCGGCCACGAGCAGTACTTC
-	TRBV30	-	TRBJ1-2	CAWHPTGLGGYTF	TGTGCCTGGCATCCGACAGGTTTGGGTGGCTACACCTTC
TRBD1	TRBV5-6	-	TRBJ2-3	CASSGGQWEIGDTQYF	TGTGCCAGCAGCGGGGGACAGTGGGAAATCGGGGATACGCAGTATTTT
-	TRBV4-3	-	TRBJ1-2	CASSQGQENYGYTF	TGCGCCAGCAGCCAAGGACAGGAGAACTATGGCTACACCTTC
-	TRBV28	-	TRBJ1-5	CAHTGSLRQPQHF	TGTGCCCACACAGGTTCCCTTCGTCAGCCCCAGCATTTT
TRBD1	TRBV11-2	-	TRBJ1-6	CASSAGTGSYNSPLHF	TGTGCCAGCAGCGCCGGGACAGGGAGCTATAATTCACCCCTCCACTTT
-	TRBV9	-	TRBJ2-1	CASSTQVLGANEQFF	TGTGCCAGCAGTACACAGGTACTTGGGGCCAATGAGCAGTTCTTC
TRBD2	TRBV11-2	few	TRBJ2-5	CASSLDGRERETQYF	TGTGCCAGCAGCTTAGATGGGCGGGAGCGAGAGACCCAGTACTTC
-	TRBV6-6	-	TRBJ1-1	CASSYREDFEAFF	TGTGCCAGCAGTTACAGGGAGGATTTTGAGGCTTTCTTT
-	TRBV19	-	TRBJ2-1	CASSIDYAEQFF	TGTGCCAGTAGTATTGACTATGCGGAGCAGTTCTTC
-	TRBV19	-	TRBJ2-7	CASSITSGYEQYF	TGTGCCAGTAGTATCACGAGTGGCTACGAGCAGTACTTC
-	TRBV29-1	-	TRBJ1-6	CGVRGVGSPLHF	TGCGGCGTGAGAGGGGTGGGTTCACCCCTCCACTTT
-	TRBV10-2	-	TRBJ2-7	CASSEGTYEQYF	TGCGCCAGCAGTGAGGGGACCTACGAGCAGTACTTC
TRBD1	TRBV19	-	TRBJ2-2	CASSRPRTGSSTGELFF	TGTGCCAGTAGTAGGCCCAGGACAGGGTCGAGCACCGGGGAGCTGTTTTTT
-	TRBV7-2	-	TRBJ2-3	CASSLAGAHTDTQYF	TGTGCCAGCAGCTTAGCGGGTGCGCACACAGATACGCAGTATTTT
TRBD1	TRBV7-2	-	TRBJ1-1	CASSSRTGLNTEAFF	TGTGCCAGCAGCTCCAGGACAGGCTTGAACACTGAAGCTTTCTTT
-	TRBV7-6	-	TRBJ2-3	CASSIGPRGGSTDTQYF	TGTGCCAGCAGCATCGGGCCGAGGGGCGGTAGCACAGATACGCAGTATTTT
TRBD1	TRBV13	-	TRBJ2-7	CASSPPGQATARVPYEQYF	TGTGCCAGCAGCCCCCCAGGACAGGCGACAGCGAGAGTACCCTACGAGCAGTACTTC
TRBD1	TRBV4-1	-	TRBJ2-1	CASSQEGDRYNEQFF	TGCGCCAGCAGCCAAGAAGGGGACAGGTACAATGAGCAGTTCTTC